This T cell receptor beta chain is from a study of identifying expanded T cells in peripheral blood. Trimming cost V 4 bases and J 1 base, with 7 bases left between them. The CDR3 is 13 amino acids. Per germline, CDR1 MNHEY and CDR2 SVGAGI. TCRdb's copy holds only in-frame clones and misses some; the assay was immunoSEQ multiplex PCR. The sample has about 100,000 clones; about 90% are singletons. Findings and limits, study-wide: Over two and four weeks, about 15 and 19 clones changed, versus around 1.3 between replicates. Variance in clone template counts between approximately two-week samples significantly increased with total template count across all healthy donors.

Concerning this clone: Its antigen is not identified.

The receptor's source is a person aged 18 to 75 in good health. The sample taken for sequencing was blood. The rearrangement joins TRBV6-5 to TRBJ1-1; D is uncertain. CDR3 residues: CASSSRWNTEAFF. The CDR3 nucleotides read TGTGCCAGCAGTTCGAGGTGGAACACTGAAGCTTTCTTT.